These T cell receptor beta chains were read from a single sample in a study of blood T cell repertoires in COVID-19. Only in-frame clones appear in the TCRdb table, and some are missing; sequencing was by immunoSEQ multiplex PCR. The sample shows some 340,000 clones, over 90% of them seen only once. The sequenced material came from PBMCs or T cells enriched from blood (not recorded which). These receptors were taken from a woman in her 30s who had been exposed to COVID-19. Each CDR3 is given without its conserved first and last residue. Fields, in order: V gene, CDR3 protein.

v_gene: TRBV5-6
CDR3aa: ASSGRPTGSSPLH

v_gene: TRBV7-8
CDR3aa: ASSLSAGLGYT

v_gene: TRBV2
CDR3aa: ASSRDMNTEAF

v_gene: TRBV7-2
CDR3aa: ASSQNEYGYT

v_gene: TRBV7-8
CDR3aa: ASSLGQGRGAYEQY

v_gene: TRBV7-6
CDR3aa: ASSRSRGTEAF

v_gene: TRBV6-5
CDR3aa: ASRVGQGVGGYT

v_gene: TRBV4-1
CDR3aa: ASSRLEPGQGGEQY

v_gene: TRBV18
CDR3aa: ASSSGQGLSGANVLT

v_gene: TRBV4-3
CDR3aa: ASSQDRRVNTEAF

v_gene: TRBV7-8
CDR3aa: ASSPGADGGNTIY

v_gene: TRBV7-9
CDR3aa: ASSEEAVSYEQY

v_gene: TRBV7-8
CDR3aa: ASSLAITGQSASGNTIY

v_gene: TRBV15
CDR3aa: ATSRGPGLYGYT

v_gene: TRBV28
CDR3aa: ASSPGGSLNYGYT

v_gene: TRBV25-1
CDR3aa: ASRLQGIYGYT

v_gene: TRBV9
CDR3aa: ASSLGQDEQY

v_gene: TRBV20-1
CDR3aa: SARAGIPQH

v_gene: TRBV3-1/TRBV3-2
CDR3aa: ASSRTLGGQAGANTQY

v_gene: TRBV5-1
CDR3aa: ASSLDGTSVDTQY

v_gene: TRBV13
CDR3aa: ASSLGPGDYGYT

v_gene: TRBV5-1
CDR3aa: ASSHRTRGRVNTEAF

v_gene: TRBV13
CDR3aa: ASSYASGGEQF

v_gene: TRBV5-1
CDR3aa: ASSFTEFTGELF

v_gene: TRBV5-5
CDR3aa: ASSLGLGELF

v_gene: TRBV6-7
CDR3aa: ASSPGQGASEAF

v_gene: TRBV4-3
CDR3aa: ASSQDPGGHGYT

v_gene: TRBV19
CDR3aa: ASSIRTGGNNSPLH

v_gene: TRBV18
CDR3aa: ASSPTGAENYEQY

v_gene: TRBV7-9
CDR3aa: ASSHGGPYEQY

v_gene: TRBV5-1
CDR3aa: ASSLDQGKTREQY

v_gene: TRBV7-2
CDR3aa: ASSLGGQGANYGYT

v_gene: TRBV12-5
CDR3aa: ASGLSGFSNQPQH

v_gene: TRBV11-2
CDR3aa: ASSLRQSGYT

v_gene: TRBV6-6
CDR3aa: ASSYTSTPAVDTQY

v_gene: TRBV10-3
CDR3aa: AIQGAQSSPLH

v_gene: TRBV3-1/TRBV3-2
CDR3aa: ASSRPLGGDEQF

v_gene: TRBV6-5
CDR3aa: ASSFDTTFIYGYT

v_gene: TRBV7-6
CDR3aa: ASSGSGGFPYEQY

v_gene: TRBV5-1
CDR3aa: ASSAGLDNEQF

v_gene: TRBV19
CDR3aa: ASSSGHPNTEAF

v_gene: TRBV12-3/TRBV12-4
CDR3aa: ASSSLQNEQF

v_gene: TRBV6-5
CDR3aa: ASSRQGVVITEAF

v_gene: TRBV4-1
CDR3aa: ASSPGLNYGYT

v_gene: TRBV5-6
CDR3aa: ASRPGQVTREQY

v_gene: TRBV7-8
CDR3aa: ASSRTLVADRASYNEQF

v_gene: TRBV19
CDR3aa: ASEQERNTEAF

v_gene: TRBV4-3
CDR3aa: ASSRSSGGKVGNTIY

v_gene: TRBV3-1/TRBV3-2
CDR3aa: ASSQDINPRQGYGYEQY

v_gene: TRBV5-4
CDR3aa: ASSLEWNSNYGYT

v_gene: TRBV3-1/TRBV3-2
CDR3aa: ASSQDYRAYEQY

v_gene: TRBV19
CDR3aa: ASSIKTGGNTIY

v_gene: TRBV6-1
CDR3aa: ASSEDGGAAGELF

v_gene: TRBV5-4
CDR3aa: ASSGRDRDLEAF

v_gene: TRBV7-8
CDR3aa: ASSSRRDSYEQY